What follows is one T cell receptor beta chain and its context. J lost 7 bases, V lost 8 bases, and 6 bases had no gene match. Germline V gene sequence: CDR1 LNHDA, CDR2 SQIVND (reference sequence). The CDR3 loop spans 13 amino acids. Authors' processing steps: Researchers report that nucleated cell counts were estimated from reference gene primer amplification. Data came from immunoSEQ multiplex PCR; TCRdb stores just in-frame clones and leaves some out. V and J calls and clone size are those listed in that table; D and trimming were worked out from the DNA. The sample includes 130,000 or so clones, 88% of them seen just once. The data belong to a study of blood T cell repertoires in COVID-19. The overall study: COVID-19 samples, acute and convalescent, were from the United States, Italy and Spain. Sources were T cells, B-cell-depleted T cells, or PBMCs; the material itself was cDNA or gDNA.

Sample: peripheral blood. The chain joins TRBV19 to TRBJ1-4, with 8 nucleotides matching TRBD1. The clonotype comes from a human donor with COVID-19, enrolled during active disease. The donor label of this sample is uncertain. The CDR3 sequence is CASSETGAEKLFF. In DNA, the CDR3 is TGTGCCAGTTCGGAGACAGGGGCTGAAAAACTGTTTTTT.